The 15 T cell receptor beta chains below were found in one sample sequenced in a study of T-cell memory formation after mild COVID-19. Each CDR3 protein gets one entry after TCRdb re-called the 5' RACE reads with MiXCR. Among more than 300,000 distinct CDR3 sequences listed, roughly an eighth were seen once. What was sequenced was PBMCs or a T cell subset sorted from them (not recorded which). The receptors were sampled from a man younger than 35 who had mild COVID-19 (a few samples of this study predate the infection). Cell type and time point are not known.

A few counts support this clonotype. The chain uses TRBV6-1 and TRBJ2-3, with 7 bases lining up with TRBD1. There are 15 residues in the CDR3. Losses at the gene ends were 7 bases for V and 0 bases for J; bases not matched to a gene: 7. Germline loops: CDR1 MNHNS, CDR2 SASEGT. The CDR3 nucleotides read TGTGCCAGCAACCTCGACAGGGCTAGCACAGATACGCAGTATTTT. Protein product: CASNLDRASTDTQYF.

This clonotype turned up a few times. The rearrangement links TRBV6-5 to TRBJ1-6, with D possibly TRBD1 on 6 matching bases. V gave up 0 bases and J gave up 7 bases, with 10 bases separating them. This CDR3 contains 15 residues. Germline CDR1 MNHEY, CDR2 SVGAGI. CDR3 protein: CASSYSQGTNSPLHF. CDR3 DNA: TGTGCCAGCAGTTACTCCCAGGGGACCAATTCACCCCTCCACTTT.

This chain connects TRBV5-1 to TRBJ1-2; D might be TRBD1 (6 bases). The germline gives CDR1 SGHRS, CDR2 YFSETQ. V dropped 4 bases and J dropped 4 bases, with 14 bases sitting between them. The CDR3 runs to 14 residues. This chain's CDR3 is CASSQGGAIYGYTF. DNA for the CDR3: TGCGCCAGCAGCCAAGGGGGGGCGATCTATGGCTACACCTTC.

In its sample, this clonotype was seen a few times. The CDR3 spells CASRGFGTGTEAFF. DNA of the CDR3: TGCGCCAGCAGAGGATTCGGAACTGGGACTGAAGCTTTCTTT. This chain links TRBV5-1 with TRBJ1-1; no clear D gene. The germline V gene encodes CDR1 SGHRS and CDR2 YFSETQ. V was trimmed by 5 bases and J by 5 bases, leaving 16 bases between them. The CDR3 runs to 14 residues.

The CDR3 bases are TGCGCCAGCCGCCGGGACGGAGACACAGATACGCAGTATTTT. Translating it yields CASRRDGDTDTQYF. The chain couples TRBV5-1 to TRBJ2-3; D is tentatively TRBD1 or TRBD2 (5 bases each). This CDR3 has 14 amino acids. The V end was cut by 7 bases, the J end by 2 bases, with 14 bases between. The germline CDR1 and CDR2 sequences are SGHRS and YFSETQ.

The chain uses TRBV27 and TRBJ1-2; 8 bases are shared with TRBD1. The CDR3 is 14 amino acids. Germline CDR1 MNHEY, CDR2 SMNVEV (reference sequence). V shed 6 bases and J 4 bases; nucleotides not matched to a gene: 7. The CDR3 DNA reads TGTGCCAGCAGACGACAGGGGTCCCCCTATGGCTACACCTTC. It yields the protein CASRRQGSPYGYTF.

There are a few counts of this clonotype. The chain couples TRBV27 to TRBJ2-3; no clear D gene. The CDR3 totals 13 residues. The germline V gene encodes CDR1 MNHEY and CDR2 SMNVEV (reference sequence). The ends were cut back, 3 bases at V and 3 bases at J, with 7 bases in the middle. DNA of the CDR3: TGTGCCAGCAGTTTTGGGTGGACAGATACGCAGTATTTT. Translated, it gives CASSFGWTDTQYF.

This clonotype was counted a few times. The CDR3 protein is CASTVRGSNQPQHF. The CDR3 DNA reads as TGTGCCAGCACCGTGAGAGGGAGCAATCAGCCCCAGCATTTT. This sequence joins TRBV12-3 or TRBV12-4 and TRBJ1-5; unclear D gene. The CDR3 is 14 residues long. With 7 bases removed from V and 1 base from J, the gap between germline ends came to 11 bases.

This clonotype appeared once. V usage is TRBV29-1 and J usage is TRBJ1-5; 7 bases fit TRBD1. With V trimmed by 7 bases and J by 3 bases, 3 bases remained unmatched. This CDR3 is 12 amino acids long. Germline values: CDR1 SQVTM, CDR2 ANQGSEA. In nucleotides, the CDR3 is TGCAGCGCCGGGACAGACAATCAGCCCCAGCATTTT. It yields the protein CSAGTDNQPQHF.

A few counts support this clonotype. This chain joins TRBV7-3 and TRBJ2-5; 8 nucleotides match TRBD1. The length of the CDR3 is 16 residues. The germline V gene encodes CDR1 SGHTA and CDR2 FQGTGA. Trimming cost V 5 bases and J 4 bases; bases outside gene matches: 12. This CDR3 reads CASSAHGGTGGETQYF. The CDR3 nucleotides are TGTGCCAGCAGCGCGCATGGGGGGACAGGCGGAGAGACCCAGTACTTC.

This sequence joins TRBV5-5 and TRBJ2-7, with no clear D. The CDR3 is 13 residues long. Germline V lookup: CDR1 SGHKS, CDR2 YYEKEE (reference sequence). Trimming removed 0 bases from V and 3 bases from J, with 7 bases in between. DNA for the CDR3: TGTGCCAGCAGCTTGGAAGACGACTACGAGCAGTACGTC. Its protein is CASSLEDDYEQYV.

CDR3 in DNA: TGTGCCAGCAGCTTATCCCCGAGGACCGCCACTGAAGCTTTCTTT. Translating it yields CASSLSPRTATEAFF. The rearrangement uses TRBV5-6 and TRBJ1-1; D unclear. The V end lost 2 bases, the J end lost 4 bases, and 15 bases lay between the germline ends. The CDR3 runs 15 residues. Germline assignment: CDR1 SGHDT and CDR2 YYEEEE.

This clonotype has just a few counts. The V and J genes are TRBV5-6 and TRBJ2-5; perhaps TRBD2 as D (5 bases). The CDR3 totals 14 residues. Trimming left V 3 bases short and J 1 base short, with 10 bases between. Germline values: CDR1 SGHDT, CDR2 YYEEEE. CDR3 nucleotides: TGTGCCAGCAGCTCCGGGATCCCCCAAGAGACCCAGTACTTC. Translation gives CASSSGIPQETQYF.

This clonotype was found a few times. The chain's CDR3 is CASSFNMGDTEAFF. The CDR3 bases are TGTGCCAGCAGTTTTAATATGGGGGACACTGAAGCTTTCTTT. The V gene is TRBV6-2 or TRBV6-3, the J gene TRBJ1-1, with D perhaps matching TRBD1 (5 bases). This CDR3 has 14 amino acids. Trimming stripped 4 bases from V and 3 bases from J, with 12 bases between. Germline CDR1 reads MNHEY; CDR2 reads SVGEGT.

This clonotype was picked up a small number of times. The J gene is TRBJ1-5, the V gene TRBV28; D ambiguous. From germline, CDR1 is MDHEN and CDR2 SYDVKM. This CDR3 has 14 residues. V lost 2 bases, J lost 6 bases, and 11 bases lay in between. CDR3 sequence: CASSLRTASQPQHF. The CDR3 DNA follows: TGTGCCAGCAGTTTAAGGACGGCAAGTCAGCCCCAGCATTTT.